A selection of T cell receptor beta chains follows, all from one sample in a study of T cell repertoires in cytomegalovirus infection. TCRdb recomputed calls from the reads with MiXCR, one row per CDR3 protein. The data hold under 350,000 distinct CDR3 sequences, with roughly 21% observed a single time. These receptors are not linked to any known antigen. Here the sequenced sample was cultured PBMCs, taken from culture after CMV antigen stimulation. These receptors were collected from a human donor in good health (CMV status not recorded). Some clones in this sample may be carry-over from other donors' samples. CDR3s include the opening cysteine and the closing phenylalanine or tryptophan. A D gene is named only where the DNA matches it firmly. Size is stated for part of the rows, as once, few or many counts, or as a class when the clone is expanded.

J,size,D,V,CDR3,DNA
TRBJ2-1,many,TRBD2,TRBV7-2,CASSRSSGANNEQFF,TGTGCCAGCAGTCGTTCTAGCGGAGCTAACAATGAGCAGTTCTTC
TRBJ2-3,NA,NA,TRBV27,CASSFFRTDTQYF,TGTGCCAGCAGTTTCTTCCGCACAGATACGCAGTATTTT
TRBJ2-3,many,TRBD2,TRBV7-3,CASSLAGDTDTQYF,TGTGCCAGCAGCTTAGCGGGGGACACAGATACGCAGTATTTT
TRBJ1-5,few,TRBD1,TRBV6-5,CASRRDRDQPQHF,TGTGCCAGCAGACGCGACAGGGATCAGCCCCAGCATTTT
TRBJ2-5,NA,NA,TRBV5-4,CASSVKDRQQETQYF,TGTGCCAGCAGCGTGAAAGACAGGCAACAAGAGACCCAGTACTTC
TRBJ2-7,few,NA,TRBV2,CASSEPKGRGEQYF,TGTGCCAGCAGTGAACCTAAAGGTCGGGGAGAGCAGTACTTC
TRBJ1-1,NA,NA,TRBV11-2,CASSSPQRHPEAFF,TGTGCCAGCAGCTCCCCACAACGGCACCCTGAAGCTTTCTTT
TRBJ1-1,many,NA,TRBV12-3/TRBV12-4,CASSDGSYTEAFF,TGTGCCAGCAGTGACGGGTCGTACACTGAAGCTTTCTTT
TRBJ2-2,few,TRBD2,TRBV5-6,CASRSHPSAGGNTGVTGELFF,TGTGCCAGCAGATCCCACCCCTCTGCGGGAGGAAATACCGGGGTCACCGGGGAGCTGTTTTTT
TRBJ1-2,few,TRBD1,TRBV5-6,CASSLGTGGSDGYTF,TGTGCCAGCAGCTTGGGGACAGGGGGCTCAGATGGCTACACCTTC
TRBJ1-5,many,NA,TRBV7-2,CASSWGGGEPQHF,TGTGCCAGCAGCTGGGGGGGGGGCGAGCCCCAGCATTTT
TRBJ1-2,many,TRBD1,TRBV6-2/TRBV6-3,CASNGQGNFGYTF,TGTGCCAGCAATGGACAGGGAAATTTTGGCTACACCTTC
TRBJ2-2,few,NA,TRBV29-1,CSVEPTGTGELFF,TGCAGCGTTGAGCCGACCGGCACCGGGGAGCTGTTTTTT
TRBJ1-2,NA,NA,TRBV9,CASSVGAGGYTF,TGTGCCAGCAGCGTAGGAGCAGGGGGCTACACCTTC
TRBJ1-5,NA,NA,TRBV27,CASRLQTRSNQPQHF,TGTGCCAGCCGACTGCAAACGAGAAGCAATCAGCCCCAGCATTTT
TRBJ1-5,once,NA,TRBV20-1,CSASEGRLMWQPQHF,TGCAGTGCTAGCGAGGGACGGCTCATGTGGCAGCCCCAGCATTTT
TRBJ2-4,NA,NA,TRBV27,CASGTVSNIQYF,TGTGCCAGTGGGACTGTATCCAACATTCAGTACTTC
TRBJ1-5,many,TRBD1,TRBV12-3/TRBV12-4,CASSVAGGVSNQPQHF,TGTGCCAGCAGTGTAGCAGGGGGCGTAAGCAATCAGCCCCAGCATTTT
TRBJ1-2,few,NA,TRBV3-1,CASSQDRQSNYGYTF,TGTGCCAGCAGCCAAGATCGGCAATCTAACTATGGCTACACCTTC
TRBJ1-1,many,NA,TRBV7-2,CASSGQLNTEAFF,TGTGCCAGCAGCGGACAGTTGAACACTGAAGCTTTCTTT
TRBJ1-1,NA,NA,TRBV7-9,CASSYTDVYPIGAFF,TGTGCCAGCAGCTACACGGACGTCTATCCCATTGGAGCTTTCTTT
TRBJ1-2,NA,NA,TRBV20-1,CSARDRGEKYGYTF,TGCAGTGCTAGAGATCGTGGGGAGAAGTATGGCTACACCTTC
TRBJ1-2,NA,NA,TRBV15,CATSREIGEISYGYTF,TGTGCCACCAGCAGAGAGATTGGAGAAATTTCCTATGGCTACACCTTC
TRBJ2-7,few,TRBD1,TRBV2,CASGRQGEESAKGGQYF,TGTGCCAGCGGAAGACAGGGGGAAGAATCCGCGAAAGGGGGGCAGTACTTC
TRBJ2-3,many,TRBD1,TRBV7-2,CASSLIGGRTDTQYF,TGTGCCAGCAGCTTAATAGGGGGCCGCACAGATACGCAGTATTTT
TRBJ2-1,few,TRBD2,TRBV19,CASSPGLAGPLPEQFF,TGTGCCAGTAGTCCCGGACTAGCGGGTCCTCTACCCGAGCAGTTCTTC
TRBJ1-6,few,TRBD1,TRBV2,CASRPGQGLLTLHF,TGTGCCAGCAGACCTGGACAGGGATTACTCACCCTCCACTTT
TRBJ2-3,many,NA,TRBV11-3,CASTRGWGSTDTQYF,TGTGCCAGCACCCGAGGGTGGGGGAGCACAGATACGCAGTATTTT
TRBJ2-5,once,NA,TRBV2,CASSDLAGQGETQYF,TGTGCCAGCAGTGATCTAGCGGGACAGGGAGAGACCCAGTACTTC
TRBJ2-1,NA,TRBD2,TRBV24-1,CATSVGLALTYNEQFF,TGTGCCACCAGTGTAGGACTAGCTCTTACCTACAATGAGCAGTTCTTC
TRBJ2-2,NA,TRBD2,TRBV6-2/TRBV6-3,CASRTSGRSLGELFF,TGTGCCAGCCGGACTAGCGGGAGAAGTTTAGGGGAGCTGTTTTTT
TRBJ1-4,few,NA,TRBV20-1,CSARIVTNEKLFF,TGCAGTGCTAGGATAGTCACTAATGAAAAACTGTTTTTT
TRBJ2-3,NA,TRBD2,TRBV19,CASSRGLVGPDTQYF,TGTGCCAGTAGCCGAGGACTAGTGGGTCCAGATACGCAGTATTTT
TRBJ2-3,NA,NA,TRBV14,CASSLYYTDTQYF,TGTGCCAGCAGCCTTTACTACACAGATACGCAGTATTTT
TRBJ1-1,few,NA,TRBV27,CASRLTGLNTEAFF,TGTGCCAGCAGATTAACAGGGTTGAACACTGAAGCTTTCTTT
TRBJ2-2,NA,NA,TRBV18,CASSPRETGELFF,TGTGCCAGCTCACCACGAGAGACCGGGGAGCTGTTTTTT